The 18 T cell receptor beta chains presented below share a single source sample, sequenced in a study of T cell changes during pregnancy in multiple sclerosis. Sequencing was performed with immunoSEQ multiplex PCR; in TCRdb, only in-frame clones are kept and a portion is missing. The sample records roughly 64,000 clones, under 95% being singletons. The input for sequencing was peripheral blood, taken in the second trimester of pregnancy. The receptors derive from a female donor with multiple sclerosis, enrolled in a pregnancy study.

This chain's CDR3 is CASSYLRSTDTQYF. The CDR3 DNA reads as TGTGCCAGCAGTTACCTTCGGAGCACAGATACGCAGTATTTT. This chain uses TRBV6-5 with TRBJ2-3, with D unclear. From germline, CDR1 is MNHEY and CDR2 SVGAGI. V was clipped by 2 bases and J by 0 bases, with 6 bases between them. The CDR3 has 14 residues.

The CDR3 DNA reads TGTGCCAGCTCTCTAGACAGGGTGGTTGGCTACACCTTC. Protein sequence: CASSLDRVVGYTF. The chain carries TRBV18 and TRBJ1-2, with 7 nucleotides matching TRBD1. This CDR3 has 13 residues. Trimming cost V 6 bases and J 7 bases; bases outside gene matches: 8. Germline V gene sequence: CDR1 KGHSH, CDR2 LQKENI.

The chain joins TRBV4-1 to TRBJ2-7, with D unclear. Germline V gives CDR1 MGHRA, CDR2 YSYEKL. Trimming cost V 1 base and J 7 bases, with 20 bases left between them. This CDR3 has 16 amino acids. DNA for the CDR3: TGCGCCAGCAGCCAAGTTAGATCCAGGTCCCGATGGGAGCAGTACTTC. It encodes CASSQVRSRSRWEQYF.

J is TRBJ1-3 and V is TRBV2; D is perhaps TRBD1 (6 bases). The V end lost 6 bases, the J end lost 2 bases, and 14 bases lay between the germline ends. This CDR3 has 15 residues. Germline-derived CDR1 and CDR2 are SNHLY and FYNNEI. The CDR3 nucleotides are TGTGCCAGCAGCCTACGTACAGGGCCTGGAAACACCATATATTTT. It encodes CASSLRTGPGNTIYF.

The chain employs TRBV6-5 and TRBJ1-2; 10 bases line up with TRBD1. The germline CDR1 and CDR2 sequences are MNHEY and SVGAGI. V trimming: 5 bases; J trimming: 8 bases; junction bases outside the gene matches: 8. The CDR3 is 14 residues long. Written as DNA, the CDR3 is TGTGCCAGCAGTGCTAGCGGGACAGGGGTCGGCTACACCTTC. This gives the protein CASSASGTGVGYTF.

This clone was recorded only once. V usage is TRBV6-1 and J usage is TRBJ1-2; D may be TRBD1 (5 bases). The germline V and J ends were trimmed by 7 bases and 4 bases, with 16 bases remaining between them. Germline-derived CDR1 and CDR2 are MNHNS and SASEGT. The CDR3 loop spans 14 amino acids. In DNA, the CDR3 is TGTGCCAGCAACAGACAGCCCGCTTTCTATGGCTACACCTTC. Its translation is CASNRQPAFYGYTF.

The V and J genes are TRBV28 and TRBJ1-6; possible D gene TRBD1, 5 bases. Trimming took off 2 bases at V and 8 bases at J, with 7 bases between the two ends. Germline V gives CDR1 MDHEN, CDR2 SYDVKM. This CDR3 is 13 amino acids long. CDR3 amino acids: CASSLRQYSPLHF. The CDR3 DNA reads TGTGCCAGCAGTTTAAGACAGTATTCACCCCTCCACTTT. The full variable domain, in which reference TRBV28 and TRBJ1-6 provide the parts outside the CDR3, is DVKVTQSSRYLVKRTGEKVFLECVQDMDHENMFWYRQDPGLGLRLIYFSYDVKMKEKGDIPEGYSVSREKKERFSLILESASTNQTSMYLCASSLRQYSPLHFGNGTRLTVT.

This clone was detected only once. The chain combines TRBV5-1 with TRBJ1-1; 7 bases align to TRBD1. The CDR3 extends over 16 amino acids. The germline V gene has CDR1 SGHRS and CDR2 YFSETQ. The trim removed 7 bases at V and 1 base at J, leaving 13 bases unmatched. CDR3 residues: CASAILQGLANTEAFF. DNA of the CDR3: TGCGCCAGCGCCATTCTACAGGGGCTGGCGAACACTGAAGCTTTCTTT.

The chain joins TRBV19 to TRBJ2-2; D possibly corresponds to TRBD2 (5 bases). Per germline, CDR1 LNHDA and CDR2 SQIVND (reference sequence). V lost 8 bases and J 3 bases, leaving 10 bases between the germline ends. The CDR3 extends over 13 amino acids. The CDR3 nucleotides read TGTGCCAGTCGAACGGGATACACCGGGGAGCTGTTTTTT. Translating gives CASRTGYTGELFF.

DNA of the CDR3: TGTGCCAGTAGTATGACAATTAATAGCAATCAGCCCCAGCATTTT. Translating gives CASSMTINSNQPQHF. This rearrangement joins TRBV19 to TRBJ1-5; D is unclear. Per germline, CDR1 LNHDA and CDR2 SQIVND (reference sequence). Trimming left V 3 bases short and J 0 bases short, with 9 bases between. The CDR3 is made up of 15 amino acids.

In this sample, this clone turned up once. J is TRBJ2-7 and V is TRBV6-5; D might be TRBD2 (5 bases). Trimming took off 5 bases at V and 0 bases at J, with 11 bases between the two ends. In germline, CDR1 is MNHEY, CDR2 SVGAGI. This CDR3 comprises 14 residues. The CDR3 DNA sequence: TGTGCCAGCAGTAGTCGGGGAATCTCCTACGAGCAGTACTTC. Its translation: CASSSRGISYEQYF.

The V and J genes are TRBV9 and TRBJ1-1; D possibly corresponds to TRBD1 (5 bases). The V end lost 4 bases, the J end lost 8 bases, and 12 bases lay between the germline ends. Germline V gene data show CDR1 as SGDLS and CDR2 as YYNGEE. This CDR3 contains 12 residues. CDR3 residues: CASSPRQGEAFF. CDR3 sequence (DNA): TGTGCCAGCAGCCCTCGGCAGGGAGAAGCTTTCTTT.

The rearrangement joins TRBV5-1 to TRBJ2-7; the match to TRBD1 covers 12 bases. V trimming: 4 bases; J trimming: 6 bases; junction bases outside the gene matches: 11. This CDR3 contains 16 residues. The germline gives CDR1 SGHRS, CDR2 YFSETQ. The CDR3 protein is CASSPGTGGLRSEQYF. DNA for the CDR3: TGCGCCAGCAGCCCAGGGACAGGGGGCCTTCGGAGCGAGCAGTACTTC.

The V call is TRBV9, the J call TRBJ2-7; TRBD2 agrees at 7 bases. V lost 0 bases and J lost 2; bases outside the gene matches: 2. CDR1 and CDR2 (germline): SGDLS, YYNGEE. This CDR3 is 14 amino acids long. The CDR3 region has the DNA TGTGCCAGCAGCGTAGATGGACTAGCCTACGAGCAGTACTTC. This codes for CASSVDGLAYEQYF.

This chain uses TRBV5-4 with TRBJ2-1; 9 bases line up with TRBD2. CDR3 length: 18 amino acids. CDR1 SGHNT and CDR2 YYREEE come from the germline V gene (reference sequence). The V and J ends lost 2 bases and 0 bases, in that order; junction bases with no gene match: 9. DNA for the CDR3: TGTGCCAGCAGCTTCGGCGGGGGGGTAAGGAGCTCCTACAATGAGCAGTTCTTC. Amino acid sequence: CASSFGGGVRSSYNEQFF.

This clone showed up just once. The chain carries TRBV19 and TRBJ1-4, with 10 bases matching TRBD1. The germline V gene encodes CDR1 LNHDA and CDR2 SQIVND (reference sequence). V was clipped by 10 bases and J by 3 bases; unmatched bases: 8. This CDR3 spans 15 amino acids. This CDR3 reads CATRQGALANEKLFF. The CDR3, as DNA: TGTGCCACCCGACAGGGGGCGCTTGCTAATGAAAAACTGTTTTTT.

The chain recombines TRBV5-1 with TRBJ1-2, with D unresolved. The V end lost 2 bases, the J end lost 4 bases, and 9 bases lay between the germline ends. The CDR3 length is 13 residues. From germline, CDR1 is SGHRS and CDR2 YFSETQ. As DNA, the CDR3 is TGCGCCAGCAGCTTTGGCACAAGCTATGGCTACACCTTC. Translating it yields CASSFGTSYGYTF.

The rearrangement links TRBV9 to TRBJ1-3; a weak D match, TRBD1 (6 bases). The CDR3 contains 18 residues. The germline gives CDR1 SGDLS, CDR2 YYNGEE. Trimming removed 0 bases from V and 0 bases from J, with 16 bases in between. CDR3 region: CASSVDPPDRGSGNTIYF. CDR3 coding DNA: TGTGCCAGCAGCGTAGACCCCCCGGACAGAGGCTCTGGAAACACCATATATTTT. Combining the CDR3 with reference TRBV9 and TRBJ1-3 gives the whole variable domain DSGVTQTPKHLITATGQRVTLRCSPRSGDLSVYWYQQSLDQGLQFLIQYYNGEERAKGNILERFSAQQFPDLHSELNLSSLELGDSALYFCASSVDPPDRGSGNTIYFGEGSWLTVV.